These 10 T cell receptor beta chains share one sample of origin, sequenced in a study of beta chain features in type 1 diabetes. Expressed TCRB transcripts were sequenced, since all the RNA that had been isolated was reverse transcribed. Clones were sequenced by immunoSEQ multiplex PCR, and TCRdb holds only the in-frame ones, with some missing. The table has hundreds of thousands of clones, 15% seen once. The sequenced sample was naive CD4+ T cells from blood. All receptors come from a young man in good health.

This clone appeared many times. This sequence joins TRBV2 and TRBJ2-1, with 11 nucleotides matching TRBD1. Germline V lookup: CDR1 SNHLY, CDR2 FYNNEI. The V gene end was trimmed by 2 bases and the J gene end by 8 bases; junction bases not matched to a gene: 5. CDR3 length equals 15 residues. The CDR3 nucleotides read TGTGCCAGCAGTGAAAGGGACAGGGGGTTCGATGAGCAGTTCTTC. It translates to CASSERDRGFDEQFF. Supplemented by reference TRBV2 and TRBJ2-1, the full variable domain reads EPEVTQTPSHQVTQMGQEVILRCVPISNHLYFYWYRQILGQKVEFLVSFYNNEISEKSEIFDDQFSVERPDGSNFTLKIRSTKLEDSAMYFCASSERDRGFDEQFFGPGTRLTVL.

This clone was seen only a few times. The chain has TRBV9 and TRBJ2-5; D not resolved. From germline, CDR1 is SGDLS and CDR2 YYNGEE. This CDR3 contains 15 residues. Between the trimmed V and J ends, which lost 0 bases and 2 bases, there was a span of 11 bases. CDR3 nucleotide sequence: TGTGCCAGCAGCGTAGGGTACAGCTATCAAGAGACCCAGTACTTC. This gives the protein CASSVGYSYQETQYF.

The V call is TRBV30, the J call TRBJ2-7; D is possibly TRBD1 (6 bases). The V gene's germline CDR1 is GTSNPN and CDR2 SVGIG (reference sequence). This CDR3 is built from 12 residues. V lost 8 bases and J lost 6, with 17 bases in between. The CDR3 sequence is CAGNRVGVEQYF. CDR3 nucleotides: TGTGCCGGAAACAGGGTTGGCGTCGAGCAGTACTTC.

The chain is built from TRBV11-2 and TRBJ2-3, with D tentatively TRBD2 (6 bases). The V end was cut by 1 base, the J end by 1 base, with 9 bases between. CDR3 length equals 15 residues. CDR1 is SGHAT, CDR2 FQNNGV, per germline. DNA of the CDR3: TGTGCCAGCAGCTTAGTCGGGACTCGCACAGATACGCAGTATTTT. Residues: CASSLVGTRTDTQYF.

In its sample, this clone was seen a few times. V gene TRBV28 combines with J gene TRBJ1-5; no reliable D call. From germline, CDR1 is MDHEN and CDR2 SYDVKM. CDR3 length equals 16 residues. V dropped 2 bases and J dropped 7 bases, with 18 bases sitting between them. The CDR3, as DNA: TGTGCCAGCAGTTTAACCCCCCCCCGGCCGGGCCAGCCCCAGCATTTT. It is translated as CASSLTPPRPGQPQHF.

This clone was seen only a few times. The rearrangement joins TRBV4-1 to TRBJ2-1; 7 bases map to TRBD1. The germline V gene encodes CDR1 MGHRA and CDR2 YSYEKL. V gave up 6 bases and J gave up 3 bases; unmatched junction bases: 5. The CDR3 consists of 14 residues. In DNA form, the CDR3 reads TGCGCCAGCAGAGAACAGGGGTTCTACAATGAGCAGTTCTTC. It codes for CASREQGFYNEQFF.

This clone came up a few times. CDR3 nucleotide sequence: TGTGCCAGCTCACCACCGACCAGGGCGTTAACTGAAGCTTTCTTT. It specifies CASSPPTRALTEAFF. The J gene is TRBJ1-1, the V gene TRBV18; tentative D call: TRBD1 (5 bases). The CDR3 spans 15 residues. Trimming shortened V by 0 bases and J by 5 bases, and 13 bases separated the two germline ends. Germline assignment: CDR1 KGHSH and CDR2 LQKENI.

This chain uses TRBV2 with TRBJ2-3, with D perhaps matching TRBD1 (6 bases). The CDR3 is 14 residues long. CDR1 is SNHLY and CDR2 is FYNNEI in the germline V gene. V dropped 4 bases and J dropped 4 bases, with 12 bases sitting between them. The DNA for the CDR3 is TGTGCCAGCAGTGTGGGTGGGGGCGCAGATACGCAGTATTTT. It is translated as CASSVGGGADTQYF.

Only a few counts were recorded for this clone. The chain's CDR3 is CASSRYRVTDTQYF. Here the CDR3 DNA reads TGTGCCAGCAGCCGATACAGGGTCACAGATACGCAGTATTTT. The J gene is TRBJ2-3, the V gene TRBV7-3; D is perhaps TRBD1 (6 bases). CDR1 and CDR2 from the germline V gene are SGHTA and FQGTGA. The CDR3 contains 14 residues. V lost 5 bases to trimming and J lost 2 bases, with 11 bases between them.

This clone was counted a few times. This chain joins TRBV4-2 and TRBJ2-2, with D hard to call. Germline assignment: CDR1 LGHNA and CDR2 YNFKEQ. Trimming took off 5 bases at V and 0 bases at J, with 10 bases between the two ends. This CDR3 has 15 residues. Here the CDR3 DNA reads TGTGCCAGCAGCTCAGACGGCGCGAACACCGGGGAGCTGTTTTTT. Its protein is CASSSDGANTGELFF.